Sequencing of this T cell receptor (beta chain) was carried out in a study of Tregs in tolerant kidney transplant recipients. Measured with immunoSEQ multiplex PCR; TCRdb has only the in-frame clones, and not every one. This table holds under 100,000 clones, more than 80% found once. In regard to this clone: Its antigen is undetermined.

Study conclusions and caveats: Activated donor B cell expansion appeared to reveal the most relevant donor-specific TCRbeta repertoire.

The sequencing input was CD8+ T cells from blood. This receptor was identified in a human donor in good health.

CDR3 nucleotide sequence: TGTGCCAGCAGCTTAGAATTGCGGACTAGCGGGAGGGTATACAATGAGCAGTTCTTC. Residues: CASSLELRTSGRVYNEQFF. The chain links TRBV11-2 to TRBJ2-1; 15 nucleotides match TRBD2. V shed 0 bases, J shed 4 bases, and the junction held 7 bases outside the gene matches. The CDR3 covers 19 residues. The V gene's germline CDR1 is SGHAT and CDR2 FQNNGV.